This paragraph covers one T cell receptor (beta chain) sequence. Its antigen is unknown. The CDR3 consists of 15 residues. Germline assignment: CDR1 SGHTA and CDR2 FQGNSA. V was pared by 4 bases and J by 7 bases, with 16 bases between. The data belong to a study of post-analysis software for immune sequencing data. Study-level results: Controls showed significantly higher normalized Chao1 diversity than did multiple sclerosis patients. Strong co-clustering by F measure linked samples that shared a preparation batch. Relative to controls, patients had a handful of TRBV segments at higher frequency, with TRBV5-6, TRBV5-1 and TRBV20-1 among these.

The TCR beta cDNA libraries contained unique molecular identifiers. TCRdb passed the PCR reads through MiXCR, listing each CDR3 protein once. The sample shows more than 450,000 distinct CDR3 sequences, around 36% of them seen only once. V is TRBV7-2 and J is TRBJ1-4; D not certain. This clonotype originated in a girl under 18 with multiple sclerosis. The sample taken for sequencing was blood. The CDR3 is CASSSDRGMAEKLFF. The CDR3 DNA reads TGTGCCAGCAGCTCCGACCGAGGAATGGCTGAAAAACTGTTTTTT.